The 27 T cell receptor beta chains below were found in one sample sequenced in a study of control samples from healthy donors and cancer patients. TCRdb's table, derived via immunoSEQ multiplex PCR, lists solely in-frame clones and lacks some. The data show approximately 70,000 clones, with over 75% seen just once and under 5% held by the top ten. Sequencing was carried out using blood. These receptors came from a woman in her 50s in good health.

The rearrangement links TRBV2 to TRBJ2-1; D may correspond to TRBD1 or TRBD2 (5 bases each). CDR1 is SNHLY, CDR2 FYNNEI, per germline. Trimming stripped 8 bases from V and 10 bases from J, with 12 bases between. CDR3 size: 11 residues. The CDR3 sequence is CASQRDLEQFF. CDR3 DNA: TGTGCCAGCCAACGGGACCTCGAGCAGTTCTTC.

The chain couples TRBV6-1 to TRBJ2-7; 10 positions match TRBD2. The length of the CDR3 is 15 residues. Trimming took 3 bases from V and 2 from J; bases not matched to a gene: 4. The V gene's germline CDR1 is MNHNS and CDR2 SASEGT. CDR3 nucleotides: TGTGCCAGCAGTGATGGGCTAGCGGGAGCCTACGAGCAGTACTTC. Protein: CASSDGLAGAYEQYF.

This chain links TRBV25-1 with TRBJ2-7; 13 positions match TRBD2. The germline CDR1 and CDR2 sequences are MGHDK and SYGVNS. Trimming took 2 bases from V and 2 from J; bases not matched to a gene: 3. CDR3 length: 16 amino acids. The CDR3 loop is CASSEKGTSGAYEQYF. The CDR3 coding sequence is TGTGCCAGCAGTGAAAAAGGGACTAGCGGGGCCTACGAGCAGTACTTC.

The gene calls are TRBV6-5 and TRBJ2-1; D is possibly TRBD2 (6 bases). Germline V gene data show CDR1 as MNHEY and CDR2 as SVGAGI. V gave up 4 bases and J gave up 7 bases, with 17 bases separating them. This CDR3 contains 15 residues. The CDR3, as DNA: TGTGCCAGCAGTTGGGTTGGGGGGTCGGCGAATGAGCAGTTCTTC. It is translated as CASSWVGGSANEQFF.

This clone appeared a few times. This sequence joins TRBV20-1 and TRBJ1-1; D not resolved. The V gene lost 4 bases and the J gene lost 6 bases, with 9 bases spanning the gap. In germline, CDR1 is DFQATT, CDR2 SNEGSKA (reference sequence). The CDR3 length is 11 residues. The CDR3 loop reads CSAIMRPEAFF. DNA of the CDR3: TGCAGTGCTATTATGCGTCCTGAAGCTTTCTTT.

The chain combines TRBV7-8 with TRBJ2-1; 9 nucleotides line up with TRBD2. The CDR3 length is 17 residues. V lost 5 bases to trimming and J lost 1 base; unmatched junction nucleotides: 9. Per germline, CDR1 SGHVS and CDR2 FQNEAQ. The CDR3 is CASSPTGLANSYNEQFF. The CDR3 coding sequence is TGTGCCAGCAGCCCTACAGGACTAGCGAATTCCTACAATGAGCAGTTCTTC.

The rearrangement links TRBV24-1 to TRBJ2-2, with D unresolved. Between the trimmed V and J ends, which lost 3 bases and 4 bases, there was a span of 11 bases. Germline values: CDR1 KGHDR, CDR2 SFDVKD. The CDR3 extends over 15 amino acids. The CDR3: CATSDPGTATGELFF. CDR3 DNA sequence: TGTGCCACCAGTGATCCTGGAACGGCCACCGGGGAGCTGTTTTTT.

The rearrangement uses TRBV28 and TRBJ1-1; possible D gene TRBD1, 5 bases. Trimming stripped 6 bases from V and 11 bases from J, with 22 bases between. This CDR3 is built from 14 residues. Per germline, CDR1 MDHEN and CDR2 SYDVKM. The CDR3 loop is CASSPGGDPFQAFF. Written as DNA, the CDR3 is TGTGCCAGCAGCCCCGGGGGGGACCCCTTTCAGGCTTTCTTT.

CDR3 sequence reads: CASSSVAGSGTDTQYF. The DNA for the CDR3 is TGTGCCAGCAGCTCGGTAGCGGGATCGGGCACAGATACGCAGTATTTT. The rearrangement uses TRBV5-4 and TRBJ2-3; 8 positions agree with TRBD2. Germline V gene sequence: CDR1 SGHNT, CDR2 YYREEE (reference sequence). Losses at the gene ends were 3 bases for V and 1 base for J; bases not matched to a gene: 7. CDR3 length: 16 residues.

The chain is built from TRBV6-5 and TRBJ1-1, with no clear D. V was shortened by 5 bases and J by 0 bases, with 7 bases between the two germline ends. The CDR3 is made up of 13 amino acids. Germline CDR1 reads MNHEY; CDR2 reads SVGAGI. CDR3 loop: CASSPKVNTEAFF. DNA for the CDR3: TGTGCCAGCAGTCCCAAGGTGAACACTGAAGCTTTCTTT.

This chain links TRBV20-1 with TRBJ1-6; D unresolved. Germline CDR1 is DFQATT and CDR2 is SNEGSKA (reference sequence). This CDR3 is built from 11 residues. The CDR3: CSGRNNSPLHF. The CDR3 DNA is TGCTCAGGACGGAATAATTCACCCCTCCACTTT.

The rearrangement uses TRBV19 and TRBJ1-2; 9 bases line up with TRBD1. V lost 10 bases and J lost 4; bases outside the gene matches: 10. The germline CDR1 and CDR2 sequences are LNHDA and SQIVND (reference sequence). There are 14 residues in the CDR3. The CDR3 DNA is TGTGCCATTTCGACCACAGGGGGCAGCTATGGCTACACCTTC. It specifies CAISTTGGSYGYTF.

The chain uses TRBV19 and TRBJ1-1; D gene ambiguous. This CDR3 is 13 amino acids long. Germline V lookup: CDR1 LNHDA, CDR2 SQIVND (reference sequence). V lost 5 bases and J 1 base, leaving 8 bases between the germline ends. In DNA, the CDR3 is TGTGCCAGTAGTCTCAGCGGGAACACTGAAGCTTTCTTT. This codes for CASSLSGNTEAFF.

The table lists this clone with a count of one. The V call is TRBV28, the J call TRBJ2-1; the D is unclear. V lost 5 bases, J lost 6 bases, and 11 bases lay in between. The CDR3 extends over 13 amino acids. In germline, CDR1 is MDHEN, CDR2 SYDVKM. The DNA of the CDR3 is TGTGCCAGCAGTCCAACAAGAGGCAATGAGCAGTTCTTC. It translates to CASSPTRGNEQFF.

J is TRBJ1-4 and V is TRBV30; 7 bases are a match to TRBD1. The CDR3 loop spans 14 amino acids. The germline CDR1 and CDR2 sequences are GTSNPN and SVGIG (reference sequence). The V and J ends lost 0 bases and 6 bases, in that order; junction bases with no gene match: 4. The CDR3 region is CAWSVRGGHEKLFF. DNA for the CDR3: TGTGCCTGGAGTGTACGAGGGGGCCATGAAAAACTGTTTTTT.

This clone was seen more than once but under ten times. The chain joins TRBV6-5 to TRBJ2-7; the D gene is possibly TRBD2 (6 bases). The germline V gene has CDR1 MNHEY and CDR2 SVGAGI. CDR3 length equals 13 residues. V lost 11 bases and J 2 bases, leaving 16 bases between the germline ends. The CDR3 reads CASRDSKTYEQYF. As DNA, the CDR3 is TGTGCCTCAAGGGACTCAAAGACCTACGAGCAGTACTTC.

CDR3: CASSIGQTNTEAFF. The CDR3 coding sequence is TGTGCCAGTAGTATTGGTCAGACCAACACTGAAGCTTTCTTT. This chain uses TRBV19 with TRBJ1-1, with D uncertain. Germline V gene sequence: CDR1 LNHDA, CDR2 SQIVND (reference sequence). With 3 bases removed from V and 2 bases from J, the gap between germline ends came to 10 bases. The CDR3 sequence is 14 residues long.

The chain carries TRBV7-2 and TRBJ2-7, with D perhaps TRBD2 (6 bases). CDR1 is SGHTA and CDR2 is FQGNSA in the germline V gene. The germline V and J ends were trimmed by 3 bases and 2 bases, with 11 bases remaining between them. This CDR3 spans 14 amino acids. The CDR3: CASSFTGVTYEQYF. Written as DNA, the CDR3 is TGTGCCAGCAGCTTTACGGGAGTTACCTACGAGCAGTACTTC.

The rearrangement joins TRBV5-1 to TRBJ1-2; D is unresolved. There are 14 residues in the CDR3. Trimming took 0 bases from V and 0 from J, leaving 6 bases between them. Germline values: CDR1 SGHRS, CDR2 YFSETQ. The CDR3 reads CASSLGHPNYGYTF. The CDR3 DNA follows: TGCGCCAGCAGCTTGGGACACCCTAACTATGGCTACACCTTC. Full variable domain (missing parts from reference TRBV5-1 and TRBJ1-2): KAGVTQTPRYLIKTRGQQVTLSCSPISGHRSVSWYQQTPGQGLQFLFEYFSETQRNKGNFPGRFSGRQFSNSRSEMNVSTLELGDSALYLCASSLGHPNYGYTFGSGTRLTVV.

This clone was seen once. The CDR3 sequence is CASNSAGGEQYF. In DNA, the CDR3 is TGTGCCAGCAATTCGGCTGGGGGAGAGCAGTACTTC. V usage is TRBV12-3 or TRBV12-4 and J usage is TRBJ2-7; either TRBD1 or TRBD2 may supply D (5 bases each). Trimming took 7 bases from V and 7 from J, leaving 14 bases between them. This CDR3 comprises 12 residues.

The sample holds one count of this clone. The V call is TRBV2, the J call TRBJ2-1; TRBD2 matches 13 bases. The germline V gene encodes CDR1 SNHLY and CDR2 FYNNEI. The CDR3 has 16 residues. V shed 7 bases and J 5 bases; nucleotides not matched to a gene: 8. CDR3 residues: CASTGTSGIINNEQFF. In DNA, the CDR3 is TGTGCCAGCACTGGGACTAGCGGGATCATAAACAATGAGCAGTTCTTC.

This chain's CDR3 is CASSVGLESSTGELFF. CDR3 bases: TGTGCCAGCAGCGTGGGCCTCGAAAGCTCCACCGGGGAGCTGTTTTTT. The chain employs TRBV5-6 and TRBJ2-2; no clear D. Trimming took off 4 bases at V and 4 bases at J, with 17 bases between the two ends. The germline V gene encodes CDR1 SGHDT and CDR2 YYEEEE. The CDR3 is 16 amino acids.

This clone was detected a few times. The chain has TRBV5-1 and TRBJ2-7; D remains unclear. Trimming took off 2 bases at V and 6 bases at J, with 15 bases between the two ends. The germline gives CDR1 SGHRS, CDR2 YFSETQ. This CDR3 contains 14 residues. CDR3 sequence reads: CASSFTAPSAEQYF. CDR3 in DNA: TGCGCCAGCAGCTTTACAGCCCCCTCGGCCGAGCAGTACTTC.

This sequence joins TRBV30 and TRBJ2-5; the match to TRBD2 covers 10 bases. Per germline, CDR1 GTSNPN and CDR2 SVGIG (reference sequence). Trimming cost V 3 bases and J 6 bases; bases outside gene matches: 13. The CDR3 has 16 amino acids. The CDR3 DNA reads as TGTGCCTGGAGCGGAACTAGCGGGAAAGGGTTTAAGACCCAGTACTTC. Its protein is CAWSGTSGKGFKTQYF.

The genes are TRBV7-9 and TRBJ1-1; 9 nucleotides line up with TRBD1. The germline CDR1 and CDR2 sequences are SEHNR and FQNEAQ (reference sequence). The CDR3 contains 15 residues. The V gene end was trimmed by 1 base and the J gene end by 4 bases; junction bases not matched to a gene: 4. The DNA of the CDR3 is TGTGCCAGCAGCTTAGTCCGACAGGGGGGCACTGAAGCTTTCTTT. It codes for CASSLVRQGGTEAFF.

This rearrangement joins TRBV27 to TRBJ1-1, with D tentatively TRBD1 (6 bases). The CDR3 consists of 14 residues. Germline V CDR1 and CDR2: MNHEY, SMNVEV (reference sequence). Trimming pared 6 bases from V and 4 bases from J, leaving 15 bases between. CDR3 sequence: CASSPSTGSTEAFF. DNA for the CDR3: TGTGCCAGCAGCCCCTCTACAGGGAGCACTGAAGCTTTCTTT.

The CDR3: CASSVDHSTDTQYF. CDR3 nucleotide sequence: TGTGCCAGCAGCGTAGATCACAGCACAGATACGCAGTATTTT. The chain couples TRBV9 to TRBJ2-3, with D unresolved. Germline V gene lookup returns CDR1 SGDLS and CDR2 YYNGEE. Trimming took off 0 bases at V and 0 bases at J, with 5 bases between the two ends. This CDR3 region has 14 residues.